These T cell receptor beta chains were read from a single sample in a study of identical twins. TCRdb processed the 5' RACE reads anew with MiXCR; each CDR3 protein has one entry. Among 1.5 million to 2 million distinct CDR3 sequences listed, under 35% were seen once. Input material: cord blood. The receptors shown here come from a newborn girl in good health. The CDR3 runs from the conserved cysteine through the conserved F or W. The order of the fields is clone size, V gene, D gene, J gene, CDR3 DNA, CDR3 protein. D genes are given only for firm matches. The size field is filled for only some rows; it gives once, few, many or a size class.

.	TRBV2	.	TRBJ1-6	TGTGCCAGCACAGGGGCTAATTCACCCCTCCACTTT	CASTGANSPLHF
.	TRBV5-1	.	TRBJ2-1	TGCGCCAGCAGCGGAACCGGGACCACCATTAATGAGCAGTTCTTC	CASSGTGTTINEQFF
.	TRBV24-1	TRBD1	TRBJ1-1	TGTGCCACCAGTGGGGGGACAGGTGAAGCTTTCTTT	CATSGGTGEAFF
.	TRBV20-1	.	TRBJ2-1	TGCAGTGCCGTCAGGCCAACCGGGAACTACAATGAGCAGTTCTTC	CSAVRPTGNYNEQFF
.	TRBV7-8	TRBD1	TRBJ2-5	TGTGCCAGCAGCTACAAGAGACAGGGTTTAATAAGGTTGACCCAGTACTTC	CASSYKRQGLIRLTQYF
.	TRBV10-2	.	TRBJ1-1	TGCGCCAGCAGTGAACAGGGTCTGGCTTTCTTT	CASSEQGLAFF
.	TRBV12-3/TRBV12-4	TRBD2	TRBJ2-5	TGTGCCAGCAGTCTCAGACTAGCGGGAGGATGGAATGAGCAGTACTTC	CASSLRLAGGWNEQYF
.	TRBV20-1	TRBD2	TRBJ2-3	TGCAGTGCTAGAGTGGGGACTAGCGTAACAGATACGCAGTATTTT	CSARVGTSVTDTQYF
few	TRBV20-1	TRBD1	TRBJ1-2	TGCAGTGCCCCGCCACAGGGGGCGTACTATGGCTACACCTTC	CSAPPQGAYYGYTF
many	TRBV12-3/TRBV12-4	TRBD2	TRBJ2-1	TGTGCCAGCAGTTCTAGCGGGGGCTATTACAATGAGCAGTTCTTC	CASSSSGGYYNEQFF
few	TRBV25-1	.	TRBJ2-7	TGTGCCAGCAGTGAATGGAGCTCCTACGAGCAGTACTTC	CASSEWSSYEQYF
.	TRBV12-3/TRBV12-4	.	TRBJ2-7	TGTGCCAGCAGCCAGCCTCTCTACGAGCAGTACTTC	CASSQPLYEQYF
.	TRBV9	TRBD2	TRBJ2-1	TGTGCCAGCAGCGTAGAGGGCGGGAGTGAGTTCTTC	CASSVEGGSEFF
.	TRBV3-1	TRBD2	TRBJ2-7	TGTGCCAGCAGCCAAGGGGTCGCTAGCGGGGGAGAGCAGTACTTC	CASSQGVASGGEQYF
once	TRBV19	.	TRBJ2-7	TGTGCCAGTAGTATTTCAGGACAGTCCTACAATGAGCAGTACTTC	CASSISGQSYNEQYF
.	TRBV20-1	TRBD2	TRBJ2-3	TGCAGTGCAGTTAGCGGGAGGCCCCGCACAGATACGCAGTATTTT	CSAVSGRPRTDTQYF
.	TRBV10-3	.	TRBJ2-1	TGTGCCATCAGTGAGTCGGGGCTAGGCAATGAGCAGTTCTTC	CAISESGLGNEQFF
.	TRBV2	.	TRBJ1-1	TGTGCCACCACCAACGACAGGAACACTGAAGCTTTCTTT	CATTNDRNTEAFF
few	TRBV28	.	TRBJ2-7	TGTGCCAGCAGTCCCCTAGCGCCCGCCTACAATGAGCAGTACTTC	CASSPLAPAYNEQYF
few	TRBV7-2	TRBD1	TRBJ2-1	TGTGCCAGCAGCTTACGCGACAGGGGGCCTTACGAGCAGTTCTTC	CASSLRDRGPYEQFF
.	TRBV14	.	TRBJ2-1	TGTGCCGGCAGCCAGGTTGAGCGGGCGGGTGAGCAGTTCTTC	CAGSQVERAGEQFF
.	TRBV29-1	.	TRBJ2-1	TGCAGCCCCTGGTGGGTGGCGGGTTACTACAATGAGCAGTTCTTC	CSPWWVAGYYNEQFF
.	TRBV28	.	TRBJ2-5	TGTGCCAGCAGGCTTCGACGTCGGGAGACCCAGGGGTACTTC	CASRLRRRETQGYF
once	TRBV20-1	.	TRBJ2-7	TGCGGTGCTATTCGCGGGAGAGGGGGATACGAGCAGTACTTC	CGAIRGRGGYEQYF
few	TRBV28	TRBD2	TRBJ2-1	TGTGCCAGCAGTTTAATCGGGACTAGCGGGAGAGGGTCCTACAATGAGCAGTTCTTC	CASSLIGTSGRGSYNEQFF
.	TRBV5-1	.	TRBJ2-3	TGCGCCAGCAGCTTGGGAGACAGGCCGATGGATACGCAGTATTTT	CASSLGDRPMDTQYF
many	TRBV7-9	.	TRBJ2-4	TGTGCCAGCAGCTTAGTCGGAGCGGACCTAGCCAAAAACATTCAGTACTTC	CASSLVGADLAKNIQYF
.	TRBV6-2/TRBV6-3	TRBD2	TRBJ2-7	TGTGCCGGCAGTTACTCGAGTACCGGGAGGGCCTACGAGCAGTACTTC	CAGSYSSTGRAYEQYF
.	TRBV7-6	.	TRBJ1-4	TGTGCCAGCAGCTTAGACGGAGCACATCCCGAAAAACTGTTTTTT	CASSLDGAHPEKLFF
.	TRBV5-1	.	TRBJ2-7	TGCGCCAGCAGCTTCTCACTCATCTACAATGAGCAGTACTTC	CASSFSLIYNEQYF
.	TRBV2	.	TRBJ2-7	TGTGCCAGCAGTATTAGCGCGGAGGGGACCTACGAGCAGTACTTC	CASSISAEGTYEQYF
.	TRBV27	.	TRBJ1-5	TGTGCCAGCAGTTTAAAGGCAGGACTTAGCAATCAGCCCCAGCATTTT	CASSLKAGLSNQPQHF
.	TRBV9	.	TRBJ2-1	TGTGCCAGCAGCGTGGCATCAATCTCCTACAATGAGCAGTTCTTC	CASSVASISYNEQFF
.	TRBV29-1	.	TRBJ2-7	TGCAGCGTCTCCATTTCTAGAAACGAGCAGTACTTC	CSVSISRNEQYF
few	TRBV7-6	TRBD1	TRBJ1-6	TGTGCCAGCAGCCCCGGACAGGGGGCAAGATTTTCACCCCTCCACTTT	CASSPGQGARFSPLHF
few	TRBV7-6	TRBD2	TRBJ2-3	TGTGCCAGCAGCCAGAGGGCGCTAGCGGTGTTCACAGATACGCAGTATTTT	CASSQRALAVFTDTQYF
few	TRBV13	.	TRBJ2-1	TGTGCCAGCAGCCCGTCCCCTGGGGAGCAGTTCTTC	CASSPSPGEQFF
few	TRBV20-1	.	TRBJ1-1	TGCAGTGCATTTGGGACTATGAACACTGAAGCTTTCTTT	CSAFGTMNTEAFF
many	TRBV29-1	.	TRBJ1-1	TGCAGCGCGAGGGAGACGGACACTGAAGCTTTCTTT	CSARETDTEAFF
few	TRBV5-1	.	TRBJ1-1	TGCGCCAGCAGCTTGGCCGAGGGCATGAACACTGAAGCTTTCTTT	CASSLAEGMNTEAFF
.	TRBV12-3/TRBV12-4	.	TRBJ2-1	TGTGCCAGCAGTCACTTGGGTAGTGGGCCCTACAATGAGCAGTTCTTC	CASSHLGSGPYNEQFF
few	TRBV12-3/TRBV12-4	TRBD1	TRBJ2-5	TGTGCCAGCAGTTTTTCTGCAGGGGGAAGAGAGACCCAGTACTTC	CASSFSAGGRETQYF
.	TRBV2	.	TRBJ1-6	TGTGCCAGCAGTGAATTAGGGCAGCCTCAACCCCTCCACTTT	CASSELGQPQPLHF
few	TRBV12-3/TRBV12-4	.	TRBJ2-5	TGTGCCAGCAGTCATAAAACTAATTGGGGTGGGTGGACCCAGTACTTC	CASSHKTNWGGWTQYF
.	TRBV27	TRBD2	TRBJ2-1	TGTGCCAGCAGTTTAAATCCCCAGGCTAGCGGAAATGAGCAGTTCTTC	CASSLNPQASGNEQFF
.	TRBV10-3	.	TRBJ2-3	TGTGCCATCAGTGAGAAAGCGGTCACAGATACGCAGTATTTT	CAISEKAVTDTQYF
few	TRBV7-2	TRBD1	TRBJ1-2	TGTGCCAGCAGCTTCCGGGACAGGGAGCGGTATGGCTACACCTTC	CASSFRDRERYGYTF
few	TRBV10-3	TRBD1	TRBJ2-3	TGTGCCATCAGTGGCGGACAGGCCTTTAGCACAGATACGCAGTATTTT	CAISGGQAFSTDTQYF
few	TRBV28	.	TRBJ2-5	TGTGCCAGCAGTCCCTGGATCTGGCCATTTTTAGAGACCCAGTACTTC	CASSPWIWPFLETQYF
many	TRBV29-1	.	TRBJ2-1	TGCAGCGTTGGGCCGGAGCAGTTCTTC	CSVGPEQFF
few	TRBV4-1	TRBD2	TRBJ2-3	TGCGCCAGCAGCCAAGTTCGCGGGGGGGTTTCTGGCACAGATACGCAGTATTTT	CASSQVRGGVSGTDTQYF
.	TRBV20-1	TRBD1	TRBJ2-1	TGCAGTGCGAGCGACTCAGGGGGCTCGATTGAGCAGTTCTTC	CSASDSGGSIEQFF
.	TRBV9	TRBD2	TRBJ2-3	TGTGCCAGCAGCCCCGGGACTAGTGGAAGCCAGCAGTATTTT	CASSPGTSGSQQYF
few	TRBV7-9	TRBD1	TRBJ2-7	TGTGCCAGCAGCTCTTCGGGTCGGACAGGGGGCTACGAGCAGTACTTC	CASSSSGRTGGYEQYF
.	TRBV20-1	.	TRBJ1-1	TGCAGTGTCTGGGTTTCTAAGAACACTGAAGCTTTCTTT	CSVWVSKNTEAFF
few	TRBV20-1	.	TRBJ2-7	TGCAGTGCCAGTCCACTGACCGGGACTTTTACCTACGAGCAGTACTTC	CSASPLTGTFTYEQYF
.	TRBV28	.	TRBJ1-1	TGTGCCAGCAGTTTATCGGGGGCCTACACTGAAGCTTTCTTT	CASSLSGAYTEAFF
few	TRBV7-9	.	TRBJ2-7	TGTGCCAGCAGCCCGGGACATATGAAACCCTACGAGCAGTACTTC	CASSPGHMKPYEQYF
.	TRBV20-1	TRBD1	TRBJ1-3	TGCAGTGCCGAGACAGGGTCTGGAAACACCATATATTTT	CSAETGSGNTIYF
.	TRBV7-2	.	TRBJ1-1	TGTGCCAGCAGCTTACGGGGCAGGGCAGCTTTCTTT	CASSLRGRAAFF